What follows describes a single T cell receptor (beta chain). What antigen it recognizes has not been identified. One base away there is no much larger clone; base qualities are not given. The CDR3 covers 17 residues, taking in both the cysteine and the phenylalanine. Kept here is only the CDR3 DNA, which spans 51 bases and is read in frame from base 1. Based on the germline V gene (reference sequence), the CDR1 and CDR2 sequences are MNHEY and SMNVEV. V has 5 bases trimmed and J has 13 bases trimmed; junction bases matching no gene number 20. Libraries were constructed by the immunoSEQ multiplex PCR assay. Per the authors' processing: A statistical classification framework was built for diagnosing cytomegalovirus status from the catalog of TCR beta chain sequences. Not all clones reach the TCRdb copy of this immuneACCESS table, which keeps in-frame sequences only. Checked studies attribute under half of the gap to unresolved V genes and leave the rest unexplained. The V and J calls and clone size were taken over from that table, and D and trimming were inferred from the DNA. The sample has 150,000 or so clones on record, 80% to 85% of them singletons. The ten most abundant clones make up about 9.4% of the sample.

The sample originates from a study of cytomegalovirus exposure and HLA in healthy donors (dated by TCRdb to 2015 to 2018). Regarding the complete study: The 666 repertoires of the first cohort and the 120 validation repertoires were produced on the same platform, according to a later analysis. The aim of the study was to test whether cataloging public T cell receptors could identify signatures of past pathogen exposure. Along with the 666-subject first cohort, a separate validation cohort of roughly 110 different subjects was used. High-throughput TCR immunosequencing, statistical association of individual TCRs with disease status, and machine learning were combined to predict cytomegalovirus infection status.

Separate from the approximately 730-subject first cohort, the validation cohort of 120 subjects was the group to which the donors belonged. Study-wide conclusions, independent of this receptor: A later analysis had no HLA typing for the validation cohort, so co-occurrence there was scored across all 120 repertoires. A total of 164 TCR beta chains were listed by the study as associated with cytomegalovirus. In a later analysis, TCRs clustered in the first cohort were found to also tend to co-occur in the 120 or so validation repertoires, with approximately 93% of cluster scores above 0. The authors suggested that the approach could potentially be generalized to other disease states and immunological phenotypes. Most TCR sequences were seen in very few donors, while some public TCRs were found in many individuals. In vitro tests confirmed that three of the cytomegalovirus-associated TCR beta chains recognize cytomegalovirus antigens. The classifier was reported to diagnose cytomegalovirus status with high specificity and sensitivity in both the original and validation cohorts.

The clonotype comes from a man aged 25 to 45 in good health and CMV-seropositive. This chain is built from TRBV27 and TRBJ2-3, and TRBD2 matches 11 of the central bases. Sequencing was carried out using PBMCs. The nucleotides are TGTGCCAGCAGTGAAAACCGGGCTAGCGGGAGGAGGGGGGGCGAGTATTTT. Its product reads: CASSENRASGRRGGEYF.